The 26 T cell receptor beta chains below come from one sample, sequenced in a study of T cells after yellow fever vaccination. Via MiXCR, TCRdb re-called the 5' RACE reads, giving one row per CDR3 protein. The sample lists around 300,000 distinct CDR3 sequences; approximately 4% were seen once. Material: PBMCs, obtained 5 days after the yellow fever booster vaccination. The receptors come from a man aged 18 to 29 who received the YFV17D yellow fever vaccine.

This clonotype was detected a few times. This sequence joins TRBV7-9 and TRBJ1-3, with unresolved D. The V and J ends lost 1 base and 2 bases respectively, with 12 bases between them. CDR1 SEHNR and CDR2 FQNEAQ come from the germline V gene (reference sequence). This CDR3 contains 16 residues. CDR3 protein: CASSLGAVSPGNTIYF. The CDR3 bases are TGTGCCAGCAGCTTAGGAGCGGTCAGTCCTGGAAACACCATATATTTT.

This clonotype occurred a few times. The chain combines TRBV30 with TRBJ1-6, with D unresolved. Germline-derived CDR1 and CDR2 are GTSNPN and SVGIG (reference sequence). V lost 4 bases and J 9 bases, leaving 13 bases between the germline ends. This CDR3 has 13 residues. The CDR3 sequence is CAWKFPRGSPLHF. In nucleotides, the CDR3 is TGTGCCTGGAAATTTCCCAGAGGTTCACCCCTCCACTTT.

V gene TRBV20-1 combines with J gene TRBJ2-7; D may be TRBD1 or TRBD2 (5 bases each). The CDR3 consists of 13 residues. The V end lost 3 bases, the J end lost 9 bases, and 18 bases lay between the germline ends. CDR1 and CDR2 from the germline V gene are DFQATT and SNEGSKA (reference sequence). CDR3 loop: CSASLGVLRGQYF. CDR3 in DNA: TGCAGTGCTAGTTTGGGGGTCCTACGGGGGCAGTACTTC.

V gene TRBV9 combines with J gene TRBJ2-2; 13 nucleotides agree with TRBD2. The V segment lost 4 bases and the J segment 3 bases; nucleotides outside the gene matches: 6. The CDR3 has 17 amino acids. Per the germline V gene, CDR1 is SGDLS and CDR2 is YYNGEE. CDR3 protein: CASSRTSGGADTGELFF. The DNA of the CDR3 is TGTGCCAGCAGCCGCACTAGCGGGGGGGCAGACACCGGGGAGCTGTTTTTT.

J is TRBJ1-6 and V is TRBV5-1, with a weak D call TRBD1 (5 bases). Per germline, CDR1 SGHRS and CDR2 YFSETQ. The CDR3 totals 15 residues. V was trimmed by 2 bases and J by 2 bases, leaving 8 bases between them. The CDR3, as DNA: TGCGCCAGCAGCTTCAGGGAGACCTATAATTCACCCCTCCACTTT. Encoded protein: CASSFRETYNSPLHF. The full variable domain, its missing parts supplied by reference TRBV5-1 and TRBJ1-6, is KAGVTQTPRYLIKTRGQQVTLSCSPISGHRSVSWYQQTPGQGLQFLFEYFSETQRNKGNFPGRFSGRQFSNSRSEMNVSTLELGDSALYLCASSFRETYNSPLHFGNGTRLTVT.

This clonotype was picked up a small number of times. V is TRBV28 and J is TRBJ1-1; no firm D call. V lost 2 bases and J 4 bases, leaving 14 bases between the germline ends. The V gene's germline CDR1 is MDHEN and CDR2 SYDVKM. The CDR3 has 15 amino acids. CDR3 sequence reads: CASSLIKGWGTEAFF. CDR3 bases: TGTGCCAGCAGTTTAATCAAGGGCTGGGGCACTGAAGCTTTCTTT.

This clonotype turned up a few times. V gene TRBV4-1 combines with J gene TRBJ2-1; 12 bases map to TRBD2. The CDR3 length is 17 residues. J lost 4 bases, V lost 0 bases, and 4 bases had no gene match. The V gene's germline CDR1 is MGHRA and CDR2 YSYEKL. The CDR3 reads CASSQEPLAGGYNEQFF. CDR3 in DNA: TGCGCCAGCAGCCAAGAGCCACTAGCGGGGGGTTACAATGAGCAGTTCTTC.

The table lists this clonotype with many counts. Possible read error: a much larger clone is one base away. This chain joins TRBV2 and TRBJ1-1; TRBD1 might be the D (6 bases). V dropped 6 bases and J dropped 1 base, with 9 bases sitting between them. Per germline, CDR1 SNHLY and CDR2 FYNNEI. This CDR3 has 13 amino acids. The CDR3 here is CASRLQGNTEAFF. The CDR3 DNA follows: TGTGCCAGCAGATTACAGGGGAACACTGAAGCTTTCTTT.

This clonotype was seen repeatedly, ten times or more. J is TRBJ1-5 and V is TRBV18; 11 positions agree with TRBD1. Per the germline V gene, CDR1 is KGHSH and CDR2 is LQKENI. This CDR3 has 15 residues. J lost 3 bases, V lost 5 bases, and 3 bases had no gene match. The CDR3 DNA reads TGTGCCAGCTCAAAGGACAGGGGGCTCAATCAGCCCCAGCATTTT. Residues: CASSKDRGLNQPQHF. The full variable domain, in which reference TRBV18 and TRBJ1-5 provide the parts outside the CDR3, is NAGVMQNPRHLVRRRGQEARLRCSPMKGHSHVYWYRQLPEEGLKFMVYLQKENIIDESGMPKERFSAEFPKEGPSILRIQQVVRGDSAAYFCASSKDRGLNQPQHFGDGTRLSIL.

The J gene is TRBJ2-7, the V gene TRBV29-1; 9 positions agree with TRBD1. The CDR3 sequence is 13 residues long. Looked up from germline, CDR1 is SQVTM and CDR2 is ANQGSEA. Losses at the gene ends were 7 bases for V and 2 bases for J; bases not matched to a gene: 6. CDR3 coding DNA: TGCAGCGCCCGGGACAGGGAGACCTACGAGCAGTACTTC. Translating it yields CSARDRETYEQYF.

This clonotype was recorded a few times. The V and J genes are TRBV12-3 or TRBV12-4 and TRBJ2-7; TRBD1 aligns across 8 bases. The junction had 8 bases not matched to a gene; V was cut back by 2 bases and J by 5 bases. The length of the CDR3 is 15 residues. Written as DNA, the CDR3 is TGTGCCAGCAGTTTAAAACAGGGGGTAGCGGACGAGCAGTACTTC. Its translation is CASSLKQGVADEQYF.

This clonotype was seen ten or more times. The rearrangement links TRBV6-1 to TRBJ2-7; TRBD1 aligns across 8 bases. V shed 6 bases and J 3 bases; nucleotides not matched to a gene: 7. The CDR3 consists of 14 residues. Germline lookup yields CDR1 MNHNS and CDR2 SASEGT. The CDR3 region is CASSRGQFFYEQYV. The DNA for the CDR3 is TGTGCCAGCAGCAGGGGGCAATTCTTCTACGAGCAGTACGTC.

The chain uses TRBV5-1 and TRBJ1-5, with 7 bases aligning to TRBD1. The CDR3 is 14 amino acids. With 4 bases clipped from V and 5 bases from J, the junction kept 6 bases outside the gene matches. Germline V gene sequence: CDR1 SGHRS, CDR2 YFSETQ. CDR3 nucleotide sequence: TGCGCCAGCAGCCCCGGGACAGCTGATCAGCCCCAGCATTTT. Amino acids: CASSPGTADQPQHF.

The chain combines TRBV6-2 or TRBV6-3 with TRBJ1-5; 11 positions match TRBD1. This CDR3 contains 22 residues. Germline V gene sequence: CDR1 MNHEY, CDR2 SVGEGT. J lost 0 bases, V lost 2 bases, and 18 bases had no gene match. The CDR3 protein is CASSYRPLFGTGGRYSNQPQHF. The CDR3 coding sequence is TGTGCCAGCAGTTACAGACCCCTATTTGGGACAGGGGGAAGATATAGCAATCAGCCCCAGCATTTT.

This clonotype was picked up many times. This sequence joins TRBV30 and TRBJ1-1; TRBD1 is a possible D gene (5 bases). This CDR3 spans 12 amino acids. V was clipped by 3 bases and J by 5 bases, with 10 bases between them. Germline CDR1 reads GTSNPN; CDR2 reads SVGIG (reference sequence). The CDR3 spells CAWSRGWTEAFF. As DNA, the CDR3 is TGTGCCTGGAGCCGGGGGTGGACTGAAGCTTTCTTT. The entire variable domain, with the rest obtained from reference TRBV30 and TRBJ1-1, is as follows: SQTIHQWPATLVQPVGSPLSLECTVEGTSNPNLYWYRQAAGRGLQLLFYSVGIGQISSEVPQNLSASRPQDRQFILSSKKLLLSDSGFYLCAWSRGWTEAFFGQGTRLTVV.

The chain links TRBV14 to TRBJ1-2, with no clear D. Germline assignment: CDR1 SGHDN and CDR2 FVKESK. V dropped 6 bases and J dropped 6 bases, with 20 bases sitting between them. This CDR3 is built from 15 residues. The CDR3 loop reads CASSLNWGGIDGYTF. For the CDR3, the DNA is TGTGCCAGCAGTCTTAACTGGGGAGGCATTGATGGCTACACCTTC.

This clonotype was detected many times. The chain joins TRBV5-6 to TRBJ2-7; D is possibly TRBD1 or TRBD2 (5 bases each). The length of the CDR3 is 13 residues. Looked up from germline, CDR1 is SGHDT and CDR2 is YYEEEE. V lost 5 bases and J lost 10, with 19 bases in between. CDR3 sequence: CASSIGTQDGQYV. The DNA for the CDR3 is TGTGCCAGCAGTATCGGGACCCAGGACGGACAGTACGTC.

This clonotype occurred a few times. The chain couples TRBV29-1 to TRBJ1-6, with TRBD1 identical over 9 bases. V was clipped by 6 bases and J by 10 bases; unmatched bases: 7. Looked up from germline, CDR1 is SQVTM and CDR2 is ANQGSEA. The CDR3 totals 13 residues. This CDR3 is CSVGDRVGSPLHF. In DNA form, the CDR3 reads TGCAGCGTCGGGGACAGGGTGGGATCACCCCTCCACTTT. Complete variable domain (other parts from reference TRBV29-1 and TRBJ1-6): SAVISQKPSRDICQRGTSLTIQCQVDSQVTMMFWYRQQPGQSLTLIATANQGSEATYESGFVIDKFPISRPNLTFSTLTVSNMSPEDSSIYLCSVGDRVGSPLHFGNGTRLTVT.

This clonotype has ten or more counts. The chain carries TRBV7-2 and TRBJ2-1; 8 nucleotides line up with TRBD2. The CDR3 length is 15 residues. J lost 4 bases, V lost 7 bases, and 9 bases had no gene match. Germline V gives CDR1 SGHTA, CDR2 FQGNSA. The CDR3 sequence is CASTAGVARYNEQFF. CDR3 nucleotide sequence: TGTGCCAGCACAGCGGGGGTTGCTCGATACAATGAGCAGTTCTTC.

This rearrangement joins TRBV5-1 to TRBJ2-1, with 9 bases that match TRBD1. The ends lost 4 bases at V and 9 bases at J; junction bases unmatched: 8. Germline lookup yields CDR1 SGHRS and CDR2 YFSETQ. The CDR3 consists of 14 residues. This chain's CDR3 is CASSLTGGVTEQFF. CDR3 in DNA: TGCGCCAGCAGCCTGACAGGGGGGGTTACTGAGCAGTTCTTC. Variable domain in full (rest from reference TRBV5-1 and TRBJ2-1): KAGVTQTPRYLIKTRGQQVTLSCSPISGHRSVSWYQQTPGQGLQFLFEYFSETQRNKGNFPGRFSGRQFSNSRSEMNVSTLELGDSALYLCASSLTGGVTEQFFGPGTRLTVL.

At least ten counts were recorded for this clonotype. J is TRBJ2-1 and V is TRBV5-1, with D possibly being TRBD1 (6 bases). The CDR3 has 15 amino acids. The germline V gene encodes CDR1 SGHRS and CDR2 YFSETQ. Trimming pared 2 bases from V and 6 bases from J, leaving 15 bases between. CDR3 region: CASSLQGRLSNEQFF. The CDR3 DNA is TGCGCCAGCAGCTTACAGGGCCGTTTGAGCAATGAGCAGTTCTTC.

The chain combines TRBV4-3 with TRBJ2-7, with D perhaps TRBD1 or TRBD2 (5 bases each). The CDR3 contains 15 residues. Trimming pared 1 base from V and 2 bases from J, leaving 12 bases between. Germline V gene data show CDR1 as LGHNA and CDR2 as YSLEER. In DNA, the CDR3 is TGCGCCAGCAGCCAAGGGGTGGGGGAGACCTACGAGCAGTACTTC. Its protein is CASSQGVGETYEQYF.

This clonotype came up many times. This sequence joins TRBV5-4 and TRBJ2-5, with 9 bases that match TRBD1. J was trimmed by 2 bases and V by 4 bases; bases with no gene match: 6. The CDR3 totals 15 residues. Germline assignment: CDR1 SGHNT and CDR2 YYREEE (reference sequence). The CDR3 region is CASSGRGQGQETQYF. DNA of the CDR3: TGTGCCAGCAGCGGCCGGGGACAGGGACAAGAGACCCAGTACTTC.

The CDR3 DNA is TGTGCCACCAGCAGAGATACGGGGTTGGCTCACTATGGCTACACCTTC. It is translated as CATSRDTGLAHYGYTF. V gene TRBV15 combines with J gene TRBJ1-2; D call uncertain. The CDR3 totals 16 residues. The germline V and J ends were trimmed by 0 bases and 3 bases, with 14 bases remaining between them. Germline V gene lookup returns CDR1 LNHNV and CDR2 YYDKDF (reference sequence). Looking up the rest from reference TRBV15 and TRBJ1-2 gives the full variable domain: DAMVIQNPRYQVTQFGKPVTLSCSQTLNHNVMYWYQQKSSQAPKLLFHYYDKDFNNEADTPDNFQSRRPNTSFCFLDIRSPGLGDTAMYLCATSRDTGLAHYGYTFGSGTRLTVV.

This clonotype was observed a handful of times. This chain links TRBV20-1 with TRBJ1-1, with D maybe TRBD1 (6 bases). Germline lookup yields CDR1 DFQATT and CDR2 SNEGSKA (reference sequence). The V end lost 2 bases, the J end lost 0 bases, and 10 bases lay between the germline ends. This CDR3 is 14 amino acids long. The CDR3 spells CSARQGKMNTEAFF. Written as DNA, the CDR3 is TGCAGTGCTAGACAGGGGAAGATGAACACTGAAGCTTTCTTT.

This clonotype was seen at least ten times. The V gene is TRBV5-1, the J gene TRBJ1-1; TRBD1 matches at 7 bases. After removal of 10 bases from V and 1 base from J, the junction contained 13 bases not matched to a gene. CDR3 length: 15 residues. CDR1 is SGHRS, CDR2 YFSETQ, per germline. The DNA of the CDR3 is TGCGCCTCACAGCCATCAGGGGGACAGAACACTGAAGCTTTCTTT. This sequence encodes CASQPSGGQNTEAFF.